This T cell receptor (beta chain) was captured in a study of shared clonotypes between healthy human individuals. Naivety among CD8 cells was defined by CD45RO negativity and positive CCR7 selection, thereby excluding terminally differentiated effector memory CD45RA+ cells. The method was immunoSEQ multiplex PCR; TCRdb's version includes in-frame clones alone and lacks a portion of them. The data show about 2.1 million clones, over 85% seen once. The V and J ends lost 3 bases and 8 bases, in that order; junction bases with no gene match: 9. This CDR3 is 15 amino acids long. Germline V gene data show CDR1 as SGHRS and CDR2 as YFSETQ.

The J gene is TRBJ2-1, the V gene TRBV5-1, with 9 nucleotides matching TRBD2. Sequencing used naive CD8+ T cells from PBMCs. The source of this sequence is a man aged 18 to 35 in good health. Some clones in this sample may be carry-over from other donors' samples. The DNA for the CDR3 is TGCGCCAGCAGCTATCTAGCGGGGAATGCCGATGAGCAGTTCTTC. This sequence encodes CASSYLAGNADEQFF.